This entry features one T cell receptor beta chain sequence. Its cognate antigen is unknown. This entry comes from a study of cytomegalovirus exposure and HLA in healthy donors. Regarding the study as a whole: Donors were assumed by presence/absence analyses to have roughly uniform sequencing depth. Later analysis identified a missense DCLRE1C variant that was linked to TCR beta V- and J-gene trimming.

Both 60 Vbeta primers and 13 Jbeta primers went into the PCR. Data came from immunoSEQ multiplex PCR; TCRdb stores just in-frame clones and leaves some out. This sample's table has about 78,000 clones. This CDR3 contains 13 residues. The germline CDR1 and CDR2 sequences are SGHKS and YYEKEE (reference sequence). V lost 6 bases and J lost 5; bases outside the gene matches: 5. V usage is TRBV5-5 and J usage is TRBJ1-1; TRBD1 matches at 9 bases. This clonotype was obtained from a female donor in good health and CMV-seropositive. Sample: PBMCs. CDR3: CASNGQGRTEAFF. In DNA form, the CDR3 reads TGTGCCAGCAACGGACAGGGGAGGACTGAAGCTTTCTTT.